Listed below are T cell receptor beta chains from one sample, sequenced in a study of blood T cell repertoires in COVID-19. Data came from immunoSEQ multiplex PCR; TCRdb stores just in-frame clones and leaves some out. The sample has approximately 190,000 clones; 70% to 90% are singletons. Sequencing was carried out using PBMCs or T cells enriched from blood (not recorded which). The receptor source for this set is a woman aged 40 to 50 in a cohort exposed to, infected with or recovered from COVID-19 (not recorded which). CDR3s include the opening cysteine and the closing phenylalanine or tryptophan. The order of the fields is V gene, CDR3 length, D gene, J gene, clone size, CDR3 protein, CDR3 DNA. A D gene is named only where the DNA matches it firmly. Only some rows state a clone size, as once, few, many or a class for expanded clones.

>TRBV6-2/TRBV6-3|14|-|TRBJ2-2|-
CASSYAGMAGELFF
TGTGCCAGCAGTTACGCGGGGATGGCCGGGGAGCTGTTTTTT
>TRBV6-2/TRBV6-3|13|-|TRBJ1-2|-
CASSLWQAYGYTF
TGTGCCAGCAGTTTGTGGCAGGCTTATGGCTACACCTTC
>TRBV10-1|15|-|TRBJ1-1|many
CASSESAEMNTEAFF
TGCGCCAGCAGTGAGTCGGCAGAAATGAACACTGAAGCTTTCTTT
>TRBV6-2/TRBV6-3|16|-|TRBJ2-6|-
CASSLGLYSGANVLTF
TGTGCCAGCAGTTTGGGACTCTACTCTGGGGCCAACGTCCTGACTTTC
>TRBV4-3|15|-|TRBJ1-4|-
CASSQLQATNEKLFF
TGCGCCAGCAGCCAATTACAGGCAACTAATGAAAAACTGTTTTTT
>TRBV28|14|TRBD1|TRBJ1-5|-
CASSPDRVGQPQHF
TGTGCCAGCAGTCCTGACAGGGTCGGTCAGCCCCAGCATTTT
>TRBV9|17|TRBD1|TRBJ1-2|-
CASSVSRDSQFNYGYTF
TGTGCCAGCAGCGTGAGCCGGGACAGCCAGTTTAACTATGGCTACACCTTC
>TRBV30|15|-|TRBJ1-3|-
CAWSGGGTPGNTIYF
TGTGCCTGGAGTGGGGGAGGGACCCCTGGAAACACCATATATTTT
>TRBV28|12|-|TRBJ1-2|-
CASSLRQYGYTF
TGTGCCAGCAGTTTACGACAGTATGGCTACACCTTC
>TRBV12-5|15|TRBD2|TRBJ2-7|once
CASGLGLAGGFEQYF
TGTGCTAGTGGACTGGGACTAGCGGGAGGGTTCGAGCAGTACTTC
>TRBV10-2|14|TRBD2|TRBJ2-1|-
CASTPGLVGNEQFF
TGCGCCAGCACCCCGGGACTAGTCGGGAATGAGCAGTTCTTC
>TRBV6-5|14|TRBD1|TRBJ1-5|-
CASSIGTGHQPQHF
TGTGCCAGCAGTATCGGGACAGGGCATCAGCCCCAGCATTTT
>TRBV19|16|TRBD1|TRBJ1-4|-
CASSNPRTGANEKLFF
TGTGCCAGTAGTAACCCGAGAACAGGGGCTAATGAAAAACTGTTTTTT
>TRBV7-9|14|-|TRBJ2-7|-
CASSLPSTAFYQYF
TGTGCCAGCAGCTTACCCTCGACAGCCTTTTACCAGTACTTC
>TRBV6-5|16|TRBD2|TRBJ2-3|-
CASSYSSSGGADTQYF
TGTGCCAGCAGTTACTCGAGTAGCGGGGGGGCAGATACGCAGTATTTT
>TRBV19|14|-|TRBJ1-1|-
CATLEGVGSTEAFF
TGTGCCACTTTAGAGGGTGTTGGGAGCACTGAAGCTTTCTTT
>TRBV6-1|17|-|TRBJ1-3|-
CASSEAWTRSSGNTIYF
TGTGCCAGCAGTGAAGCTTGGACAAGGAGCTCTGGAAACACCATATATTTT
>TRBV29-1|13|-|TRBJ1-4|-
CSAQGPPGEKLFF
TGCAGCGCTCAGGGGCCCCCTGGGGAAAAACTGTTTTTT
>TRBV29-1|15|TRBD2|TRBJ2-7|once
CSVEDGGGGSYEQYF
TGCAGCGTTGAAGATGGAGGCGGGGGAAGCTACGAGCAGTACTTC
>TRBV7-6|15|-|TRBJ1-3|-
CASSLQGKGRNTIYF
TGTGCCAGCAGCCTACAGGGAAAGGGCCGAAACACCATATATTTT
>TRBV29-1|11|-|TRBJ2-3|-
CSTWVSGTQYF
TGCAGTACCTGGGTTTCGGGTACGCAGTATTTT
>TRBV7-9|16|TRBD2|TRBJ2-3|-
CASSPRASGVTDTQYF
TGTGCCAGCAGCCCGAGGGCTAGCGGGGTAACAGATACGCAGTATTTT
>TRBV27|18|TRBD1|TRBJ2-7|once
CASSLSAGTGGGIGEQYF
TGTGCCAGCAGTTTATCAGCCGGGACAGGGGGCGGGATCGGCGAGCAGTACTTC
>TRBV27|18|TRBD1|TRBJ1-1|-
CASSLFRGGTGANTEAFF
TGTGCCAGCAGTTTATTCCGGGGGGGGACAGGGGCGAACACTGAAGCTTTCTTT
>TRBV19|15|TRBD1|TRBJ1-1|-
CASSIQGASNTEAFF
TGTGCCAGTAGTATACAGGGGGCTTCGAACACTGAAGCTTTCTTT
>TRBV13|17|-|TRBJ1-1|few
CASSTLGRGFPNTEAFF
TGTGCCAGCAGCACCCTTGGGCGGGGGTTTCCGAACACTGAAGCTTTCTTT
>TRBV7-9|13|-|TRBJ2-1|-
CASSFSRNNEQFF
TGTGCCAGCAGCTTTTCCAGAAACAATGAGCAGTTCTTC
>TRBV5-6|14|-|TRBJ2-7|-
CASSLGPGTYEQYF
TGTGCCAGCAGCTTGGGGCCAGGGACCTACGAGCAGTACTTC
>TRBV5-4|18|TRBD2|TRBJ2-2|-
CASSPTGLAGARAGELFF
TGTGCCAGCAGCCCAACCGGACTAGCGGGGGCCAGGGCCGGGGAGCTGTTTTTT
>TRBV7-8|15|-|TRBJ1-1|-
CASSAAGSIWAEAFF
TGTGCCAGCAGCGCAGCGGGGTCTATCTGGGCTGAAGCTTTCTTT
>TRBV5-1|14|TRBD1|TRBJ1-2|-
CASSLETGNYGYTF
TGCGCCAGCAGCTTGGAGACAGGGAACTATGGCTACACCTTC
>TRBV9|15|TRBD1|TRBJ1-5|-
CASSETGGINQPQHF
TGTGCCAGCAGCGAGACAGGGGGTATCAATCAGCCCCAGCATTTT
>TRBV5-5|15|-|TRBJ2-1|-
CASSPQGQSYNEQFF
TGTGCCAGCAGCCCACAGGGTCAGTCCTACAATGAGCAGTTCTTC
>TRBV19|13|-|TRBJ1-1|-
CASHHGGGLGAFF
TGTGCCAGTCACCATGGGGGGGGCCTGGGGGCTTTCTTT
>TRBV28|14|-|TRBJ1-3|-
CASSLTASGNTIYF
TGTGCCAGCAGCCTAACAGCCTCTGGAAACACCATATATTTT
>TRBV19|18|TRBD2|TRBJ2-1|-
CASSIGRREGLPYNEQFF
TGTGCCAGTAGTATAGGGAGGCGGGAGGGCCTCCCCTACAATGAGCAGTTCTTC
>TRBV6-5|13|-|TRBJ1-5|-
CASSYTGGQPQHF
TGTGCCAGCAGTTATACCGGGGGTCAGCCCCAGCATTTT
>TRBV5-4|13|-|TRBJ1-1|-
CASSLIQGTEAFF
TGTGCCAGCAGCTTGATACAGGGAACTGAAGCTTTCTTT
>TRBV4-1|14|-|TRBJ2-1|-
CASSQADTYNEQFF
TGCGCCAGCAGCCAAGCGGACACCTACAATGAGCAGTTCTTC
>TRBV6-2/TRBV6-3|14|TRBD1|TRBJ2-5|-
CASSYGDSRETQYF
TGTGCCAGCAGTTACGGGGACAGCCGGGAGACCCAGTACTTC
>TRBV29-1|13|-|TRBJ1-1|-
CSVDRVLNTEAFF
TGCAGCGTTGATCGGGTATTGAACACTGAAGCTTTCTTT
>TRBV19|14|TRBD1|TRBJ1-1|once
CASSVRSGGTEAFF
TGTGCCAGTAGTGTACGATCAGGGGGCACTGAAGCTTTCTTT
>TRBV29-1|16|-|TRBJ2-3|-
CSVEGGDSSSTDTQYF
TGCAGCGTTGAAGGGGGCGACAGTTCTAGCACAGATACGCAGTATTTT
>TRBV9|15|TRBD2|TRBJ2-3|-
CASSLGTISTDTQYF
TGTGCCAGCAGCTTAGGGACTATAAGCACAGATACGCAGTATTTT
>TRBV9|15|TRBD1|TRBJ1-2|once
CASSAGDRVNYGYTF
TGTGCCAGCAGCGCTGGGGACAGGGTGAACTATGGCTACACCTTC
>TRBV13|15|-|TRBJ1-1|-
CASSPKSGGNTEAFF
TGTGCCAGCAGCCCAAAGTCGGGAGGGAACACTGAAGCTTTCTTT
>TRBV11-2|13|-|TRBJ1-1|-
CASSPNTNTEAFF
TGTGCCAGCAGCCCTAATACGAACACTGAAGCTTTCTTT
>TRBV29-1|16|-|TRBJ2-7|-
CSGGHLAAGAQGEQYF
TGCAGCGGGGGACACCTTGCGGCAGGGGCTCAGGGCGAGCAGTACTTC
>TRBV27|14|TRBD1|TRBJ1-4|-
CASSVQGAKEKLFF
TGTGCCAGCAGCGTACAGGGGGCGAAAGAAAAACTGTTTTTT
>TRBV5-1|15|-|TRBJ1-1|once
CASSQSQGMNTEAFF
TGCGCCAGCAGCCAATCACAGGGTATGAACACTGAAGCTTTCTTT
>TRBV15|14|TRBD1|TRBJ1-5|-
CATKQGYGNQPQHF
TGTGCCACCAAACAGGGGTACGGCAATCAGCCCCAGCATTTT
>TRBV27|15|-|TRBJ2-3|-
CASSLGPAVADTQYF
TGTGCCAGCAGTTTAGGCCCTGCGGTAGCAGATACGCAGTATTTT
>TRBV7-2|16|-|TRBJ1-1|-
CASSLRNLLMNTEAFF
TGTGCCAGCAGCCTCAGGAACCTTCTCATGAACACTGAAGCTTTCTTT